This TCR beta chain was identified during a study of identical twins. Study-level results: Cord blood's abundant beta clonotypes had fewer insertions, unlike memory repertoires. Monozygotic twin pairs showed more out-of-frame TCR alpha sharing than models estimated.

A remark on this clonotype: Its antigen remains unidentified.

A universal primer site was incorporated via template switching, and the cDNA contained unique molecular identifiers. From the 5' RACE reads, TCRdb called clonotypes with MiXCR, one entry per CDR3 protein. The data show 450,000 or so distinct CDR3 sequences, approximately 14% seen once. This CDR3 is 15 amino acids long. CDR1 and CDR2 (germline): SGHTA, FQGNSA. Trimming at V came to 5 bases and at J to 5 bases, leaving 3 bases not matched to a gene. A further study also used this sample, focusing on yellow fever vaccine responses in identical twins.

The clonotype comes from a woman aged 18-35 years in good health. The sample comprised CD4+ T cells sorted from blood. The chain combines TRBV7-2 with TRBJ2-3; 14 nucleotides agree with TRBD2. The CDR3, as DNA: TGTGCCAGCAGCAAGGGACTAGCGGGGGAAGATACGCAGTATTTT. This codes for CASSKGLAGEDTQYF.